These 18 T cell receptor beta chains share one sample of origin, sequenced in a study of T cell changes during pregnancy in multiple sclerosis. Profiling relied on immunoSEQ multiplex PCR, and the TCRdb table lists in-frame clones only, not all of them. This table has under 30,000 clones, roughly nine tenths appearing once. Sample: CD8+ T cells from peripheral blood mononuclear cells, taken in the third trimester of pregnancy. Receptor source: a female donor in good health, enrolled as a control in a pregnancy study.

The rearrangement joins TRBV27 to TRBJ2-1; D is possibly TRBD2 (6 bases). Deletions cut 11 bases from V and 0 bases from J, with 11 bases between. The germline CDR1 and CDR2 sequences are MNHEY and SMNVEV (reference sequence). The CDR3 covers 13 residues. CDR3 residues: CAAGRSSYNEQFF. DNA of the CDR3: TGTGCCGCGGGGCGAAGCTCCTACAATGAGCAGTTCTTC.

CDR3 coding DNA: TGCGCCAGCAGCCCCCGGGTTGAAGGGAGGAGAACAGATACGCAGTATTTT. It codes for CASSPRVEGRRTDTQYF. This sequence joins TRBV5-1 and TRBJ2-3; tentative D call: TRBD2 (6 bases). The V gene lost 4 bases and the J gene lost 3 bases, with 21 bases spanning the gap. The CDR3 totals 17 residues. Germline V lookup: CDR1 SGHRS, CDR2 YFSETQ.

The gene calls are TRBV28 and TRBJ1-2, with TRBD1 identical over 7 bases. Losses at the gene ends were 10 bases for V and 5 bases for J; bases not matched to a gene: 13. The CDR3 spans 14 residues. The germline gives CDR1 MDHEN, CDR2 SYDVKM. The CDR3 DNA reads as TGTGCCACCTCGATTCCAGGGGGAAGGTATGGCTACACCTTC. This gives the protein CATSIPGGRYGYTF.

The rearrangement uses TRBV19 and TRBJ1-2; 7 nucleotides agree with TRBD1. This CDR3 region has 15 residues. V shed 6 bases, J shed 0 bases, and the junction held 7 bases outside the gene matches. Germline CDR1 reads LNHDA; CDR2 reads SQIVND (reference sequence). CDR3 sequence reads: CASSPDRHSNYGYTF. The CDR3 DNA reads TGTGCCAGTAGCCCGGACAGGCATTCTAACTATGGCTACACCTTC.

The V call is TRBV6-6, the J call TRBJ2-7; 8 bases map to TRBD2. This CDR3 is 13 amino acids long. Germline CDR1 reads MNHNY; CDR2 reads SVGAGI (reference sequence). The ends lost 7 bases at V and 5 bases at J; junction bases unmatched: 7. CDR3: CASTPGGFHEQYF. CDR3 DNA: TGTGCCAGCACCCCGGGGGGGTTCCACGAGCAGTACTTC.

The chain couples TRBV7-9 to TRBJ2-7; a possible D gene is TRBD2 (5 bases). The V gene's germline CDR1 is SEHNR and CDR2 FQNEAQ (reference sequence). Deletions cut 4 bases from V and 6 bases from J, with 19 bases between. This CDR3 comprises 15 residues. CDR3 nucleotides: TGTGCCAGCAGCTCCTCGGGGTGGGTAGCCCCCGAGCAGTACTTC. It is translated as CASSSSGWVAPEQYF.

The chain combines TRBV6-5 with TRBJ1-1, with D possibly being TRBD1 (6 bases). From germline, CDR1 is MNHEY and CDR2 SVGAGI. V was clipped by 5 bases and J by 3 bases, with 7 bases between them. The CDR3 length is 12 residues. CDR3 coding DNA: TGTGCCAGCAGTCCAGGGGACACTGAAGCTTTCTTT. It specifies CASSPGDTEAFF.

J is TRBJ2-3 and V is TRBV6-4, with TRBD2 as a possible D gene (5 bases). Germline CDR1 reads MRHNA; CDR2 reads SNTAGT. Deletions cut 3 bases from V and 1 base from J, with 8 bases between. This CDR3 has 14 amino acids. The CDR3 nucleotides are TGTGCCAGCAGTGAGACCGGGGGCACAGATACGCAGTATTTT. It is translated as CASSETGGTDTQYF.

The V and J genes are TRBV27 and TRBJ2-3; D may be TRBD2 (6 bases). The V gene's germline CDR1 is MNHEY and CDR2 SMNVEV (reference sequence). Trimming took 8 bases from V and 3 from J, leaving 21 bases between them. The CDR3 sequence is 16 residues long. Here the CDR3 DNA reads TGTGCCAGCCGCGAGAGAGGCGGAGGGTCGACAGATACGCAGTATTTT. Its protein is CASRERGGGSTDTQYF.

The chain recombines TRBV19 with TRBJ2-7, with D perhaps TRBD1 (6 bases). From germline, CDR1 is LNHDA and CDR2 SQIVND (reference sequence). The length of the CDR3 is 14 residues. Trimming took off 4 bases at V and 4 bases at J, with 14 bases between the two ends. CDR3 region: CASSTEQGPYEQYF. CDR3 coding DNA: TGTGCCAGTAGTACCGAACAGGGCCCATACGAGCAGTACTTC. Full variable domain (outside the CDR3, taken from reference TRBV19 and TRBJ2-7): DGGITQSPKYLFRKEGQNVTLSCEQNLNHDAMYWYRQDPGQGLRLIYYSQIVNDFQKGDIAEGYSVSREKKESFPLTVTSAQKNPTAFYLCASSTEQGPYEQYFGPGTRLTVT.

CDR3 loop: CASSLGGKNEQFF. CDR3 nucleotide sequence: TGTGCCAGCAGCTTAGGCGGGAAAAATGAGCAGTTCTTC. V gene TRBV7-6 combines with J gene TRBJ2-1; the D gene is possibly TRBD2 (6 bases). The germline V and J ends were trimmed by 1 base and 7 bases, with 8 bases remaining between them. The CDR3 sequence is 13 residues long. Germline CDR1 and CDR2: SGHVS and FNYEAQ. The full variable domain, completed using reference TRBV7-6 and TRBJ2-1, is GAGVSQSPRYKVTKRGQDVALRCDPISGHVSLYWYRQALGQGPEFLTYFNYEAQQDKSGLPNDRFSAERPEGSISTLTIQRTEQRDSAMYRCASSLGGKNEQFFGPGTRLTVL.

The chain joins TRBV28 to TRBJ1-5; D uncertain. V was clipped by 5 bases and J by 0 bases, with 11 bases between them. The CDR3 is made up of 15 amino acids. Germline V gives CDR1 MDHEN, CDR2 SYDVKM. Here the CDR3 reads CASSTERYSNQPQHF. The DNA for the CDR3 is TGTGCCAGCAGTACAGAAAGATATAGCAATCAGCCCCAGCATTTT. Together with reference TRBV28 and TRBJ1-5, the CDR3 gives the full variable domain: DVKVTQSSRYLVKRTGEKVFLECVQDMDHENMFWYRQDPGLGLRLIYFSYDVKMKEKGDIPEGYSVSREKKERFSLILESASTNQTSMYLCASSTERYSNQPQHFGDGTRLSIL.

The chain uses TRBV11-3 and TRBJ2-1, with 9 positions matching TRBD2. This CDR3 region has 16 residues. Per germline, CDR1 SGHNT and CDR2 YENEEA. J was trimmed by 4 bases and V by 0 bases; bases with no gene match: 4. The CDR3, as DNA: TGTGCCAGCAGCTTAGATTGGACTAGCGCTTACAATGAGCAGTTCTTC. Protein sequence: CASSLDWTSAYNEQFF.

The chain recombines TRBV13 with TRBJ2-1; D possibly corresponds to TRBD1 (5 bases). Germline V gene lookup returns CDR1 PRHDT and CDR2 FYEKMQ (reference sequence). With 5 bases removed from V and 7 bases from J, the gap between germline ends came to 9 bases. The CDR3 has 12 amino acids. The CDR3 region is CASSPQGNEQFF. The CDR3 DNA follows: TGTGCCAGCAGCCCCCAGGGAAATGAGCAGTTCTTC. Combining the CDR3 with reference TRBV13 and TRBJ2-1 gives the whole variable domain AAGVIQSPRHLIKEKRETATLKCYPIPRHDTVYWYQQGPGQDPQFLISFYEKMQSDKGSIPDRFSAQQFSDYHSELNMSSLELGDSALYFCASSPQGNEQFFGPGTRLTVL.

The V call is TRBV5-6, the J call TRBJ1-1, with a weak D call TRBD1 (5 bases). Germline CDR1 is SGHDT and CDR2 is YYEEEE. The CDR3 consists of 14 residues. V gave up 3 bases and J gave up 4 bases, with 13 bases separating them. The CDR3 nucleotides are TGTGCCAGCAGCTCGGAAGGGGTTCGCACTGAAGCTTTCTTT. Encoded protein: CASSSEGVRTEAFF.

The CDR3 spells CASAKGGETQYF. DNA for the CDR3: TGTGCCAGCGCTAAGGGCGGGGAGACCCAGTACTTC. The rearrangement links TRBV27 to TRBJ2-5; maybe TRBD2 (5 bases). The V end lost 8 bases, the J end lost 5 bases, and 12 bases lay between the germline ends. This CDR3 comprises 12 residues. Germline loops: CDR1 MNHEY, CDR2 SMNVEV (reference sequence).

This chain joins TRBV28 and TRBJ2-5, with D tentatively TRBD2 (6 bases). The CDR3 contains 14 residues. Germline V CDR1 and CDR2: MDHEN, SYDVKM. Trimming cost V 6 bases and J 5 bases, with 16 bases left between them. The CDR3 is CASSSQGAGETQYF. Here the CDR3 DNA reads TGTGCCAGCAGCAGTCAGGGCGCGGGGGAGACCCAGTACTTC.

The chain carries TRBV6-1 and TRBJ2-5, with 9 nucleotides matching TRBD2. The CDR3 consists of 15 residues. In germline, CDR1 is MNHNS, CDR2 SASEGT. V lost 5 bases, J lost 4 bases, and 8 bases stayed unmatched. CDR3 coding DNA: TGTGCCAGCAGTACTTCTGGCGGGGGGGCAGAGACCCAGTACTTC. Protein product: CASSTSGGGAETQYF.